The rows below give T cell receptor beta chains drawn from one sample of a study of OX40 agonist ivuxolimab in advanced cancers. The data were produced by immunoSEQ multiplex PCR, yet TCRdb's version contains in-frame clones alone and is incomplete. The sample includes tens of thousands of clones, around nine tenths seen only once; the top ten take about 1.3%. The specimen was CD4+ or CD8+ T cells sorted from blood, collected in a trial of the OX40 agonist ivuxolimab. These receptors were collected from an adult with an advanced solid tumor such as melanoma, head and neck, liver or kidney cancer. CDR3s include the opening cysteine and the closing phenylalanine or tryptophan. D genes are given only for firm matches. Only part of the rows carry a size: once, few, many, or a class if the clone is expanded.

D	size	V	length	J	DNA	CDR3
NA	NA	TRBV28	13	TRBJ1-5	TGTGCCAGCAGTATCAGAATTAATCAGCCCCAGCATTTT	CASSIRINQPQHF
NA	NA	TRBV21-1	16	TRBJ2-2	TGTGCCAGCAGCCGACTAGCGGGAGGGCTTACCGGGGAGCTGTTTTTT	CASSRLAGGLTGELFF
NA	NA	TRBV7-2	13	TRBJ2-7	TGTGCCAGCAGCCCCGGAGGCTCATACGAGCAGTACTTC	CASSPGGSYEQYF
NA	NA	TRBV15	15	TRBJ2-1	TGTGCCACCAGCAGACAAGGGCAGGGCGGTCATGAGCAGTTCTTC	CATSRQGQGGHEQFF
TRBD1	once	TRBV19	15	TRBJ1-1	TGTGCCAGTAGTATTCGGACAGGTTCGAACACTGAAGCTTTCTTT	CASSIRTGSNTEAFF
TRBD2	NA	TRBV11-2	18	TRBJ2-7	TGTGCCAGCAGCCCCCTCGGACTAGCGGGAGGGCAATCCTACGAGCAGTACTTC	CASSPLGLAGGQSYEQYF
NA	NA	TRBV29-1	10	TRBJ2-3	TGCAGCGTGGGTTGGGATACGCAGTATTTT	CSVGWDTQYF
TRBD1	NA	TRBV7-9	14	TRBJ2-7	TGTGCCAGCAGCCCGCCGGGACAGGGTTCCGAGCAGTACTTC	CASSPPGQGSEQYF
NA	NA	TRBV6-1	15	TRBJ1-3	TGTGCCAGCAGTGAACAGGGAGGAACTGGAAACACCATATATTTT	CASSEQGGTGNTIYF
TRBD1	NA	TRBV7-2	15	TRBJ1-5	TGTGCCAGCAGTCGGGACAGATATAGCAATCAGCCCCAGCATTTT	CASSRDRYSNQPQHF
NA	NA	TRBV19	13	TRBJ1-4	TGTGCCAGTAGGCTACAGTCTAATGAAAAACTGTTTTTT	CASRLQSNEKLFF
NA	NA	TRBV11-3	14	TRBJ2-7	TGTGCCAGCAGCTTCGGGGCTGGGTCCTACGAGCAGTACTTC	CASSFGAGSYEQYF
NA	NA	TRBV6-5	14	TRBJ2-3	TGTGCCAGCAGTTACTCCGACTTGGGAGATACGCAGTATTTT	CASSYSDLGDTQYF
NA	NA	TRBV9	12	TRBJ1-2	TGTGCCAGCAGCCTCACACAGGGAGGCTACACCTTC	CASSLTQGGYTF
NA	NA	TRBV5-6	15	TRBJ2-5	TGTGCCAGCAGCCTACAGGGTCTCGGGAGAGAGACCCAGTACTTC	CASSLQGLGRETQYF
NA	NA	TRBV7-2	14	TRBJ2-5	TGTGCCAGCAGCTTAGGGGGGTTAGTAGAGACCCAGTACTTC	CASSLGGLVETQYF
TRBD1	NA	TRBV7-8	15	TRBJ2-5	TGTGCCAGCAGCTTAGTGGGGACAGGGAGAGAGACCCAGTACTTC	CASSLVGTGRETQYF
TRBD1	NA	TRBV7-2	14	TRBJ2-5	TGTGCCAGCAGCCCTAGACAGGGGGCAGAGACCCAGTACTTC	CASSPRQGAETQYF
NA	NA	TRBV5-1	15	TRBJ2-7	TGCGCCAGCAAGCCCCGAAGTCAGACAACCTACGAGCAGTACTTC	CASKPRSQTTYEQYF
TRBD2	NA	TRBV15	16	TRBJ2-3	TGTGCCACCAGCGCCCGACTAGCCGAGAGCACAGATACGCAGTATTTT	CATSARLAESTDTQYF
TRBD2	NA	TRBV9	14	TRBJ2-3	TGTGCCAGCAGCGGCCGACTAGCCACAGATACGCAGTATTTT	CASSGRLATDTQYF
NA	NA	TRBV6-6	16	TRBJ1-5	TGTGCCAGCAGTACTCCCCGAAGGCAGCCGAATCAGCCCCAGCATTTT	CASSTPRRQPNQPQHF
NA	NA	TRBV30	12	TRBJ2-3	TGTGCCTGGAGTGAGGGATTGGATACGCAGTATTTT	CAWSEGLDTQYF
NA	NA	TRBV11-2	18	TRBJ1-6	TGTGCCAGCAGCTTAGGGATCGACATTGAGTCCTATAATTCACCCCTCCACTTT	CASSLGIDIESYNSPLHF
TRBD2	NA	TRBV11-2	14	TRBJ2-7	TGTGCCAGCAACTGGGCGGGGGGGCCCTACGAGCAGTACTTC	CASNWAGGPYEQYF
NA	once	TRBV7-2	15	TRBJ2-1	TGTGCCAGCAGCGGCGGACCCAGCTCCTACAATGAGCAGTTCTTC	CASSGGPSSYNEQFF
TRBD2	once	TRBV7-2	15	TRBJ2-1	TGTGCCAGCACCCTAACTAGCGGGGCATACAATGAGCAGTTCTTC	CASTLTSGAYNEQFF
NA	NA	TRBV7-2	13	TRBJ2-5	TGTGCCAGCAGCTTACCCTCGAAAGAGACCCAGTACTTC	CASSLPSKETQYF
TRBD2	NA	TRBV5-4	15	TRBJ2-7	TGTGCCAGCAGCAGTATTAGCGGGAGGTACGACGAGCAGTACTTC	CASSSISGRYDEQYF
TRBD1	once	TRBV13	15	TRBJ1-1	TGTGCCAGCAGCCCGACCGGGACAGAGAACACTGAAGCTTTCTTT	CASSPTGTENTEAFF
NA	NA	TRBV30	15	TRBJ2-2	TGTGCCTGGAGTGGAGTCAGGGGACCCACCGGGGAGCTGTTTTTT	CAWSGVRGPTGELFF
TRBD1	NA	TRBV30	14	TRBJ2-1	TGTGCCTGGAGTGTAATCCGACAGGGGAATGAGCAGTTCTTC	CAWSVIRQGNEQFF
NA	NA	TRBV19	16	TRBJ1-5	TGTGCCAGTAGCCCACTCCAGGGTATGAGCAATCAGCCCCAGCATTTT	CASSPLQGMSNQPQHF
TRBD1	NA	TRBV4-1	18	TRBJ1-6	TGCGCCAGCAGCCAAGTTATATCTGGGACAGGGTTTAATTCACCCCTCCACTTT	CASSQVISGTGFNSPLHF
NA	NA	TRBV19	14	TRBJ1-4	TGTGCCAGTAGTATATCCAGGGCGAGGGAAAAACTGTTTTTT	CASSISRAREKLFF